This TCR beta chain stems from a study of cytomegalovirus exposure and HLA in healthy donors. Study outcomes and limitations: Altogether, 160 or so TCR beta chains were recorded as cytomegalovirus-associated.

In the case of this clone: Its antigen is currently unknown.

The CDR3 covers 14 residues. Germline lookup yields CDR1 SGHTA and CDR2 FQGNSA. With 4 bases clipped from V and 7 bases from J, the junction kept 10 bases outside the gene matches. 13 Jbeta primers and 60 Vbeta primers were used for the PCR. Study processing details: About 11 million of around 85 million unique TCR beta chains were shared, per a later count. Assay: immunoSEQ multiplex PCR; the TCRdb copy retains only in-frame clones and omits some. V, J and clone size are those of that table, while D and trimming were read from the DNA. With tens of thousands of clones in the sample, the ten largest clones hold roughly 15%.

The sequenced material came from PBMCs. The chain carries TRBV7-2 and TRBJ2-7; TRBD1 aligns across 7 bases. This TCR came from a man aged 50 to 59 in good health and CMV-seropositive. The CDR3 loop is CASSSHRGSGEQYF. CDR3 nucleotide sequence: TGTGCCAGCAGCTCCCACAGGGGATCGGGAGAGCAGTACTTC.